This T cell receptor (beta chain) emerged from a study of T-cell reconstitution after alpha-beta-depleted transplantation in children. A library of TCRbeta sequences, prepared with unique molecular identifiers, was generated. In TCRdb, the PCR reads were re-called with MiXCR into one record per CDR3 protein. The table shows some 440,000 distinct CDR3 sequences, with 15% to 20% occurring only once. Germline V CDR1 and CDR2: LGHNA, YSLEER. Trimming cost V 0 bases and J 1 base; bases outside gene matches: 10. The CDR3 covers 18 residues. The TCR originated in a boy under two years old who had a stem cell transplant for Wiskott-Aldrich syndrome, so the T cells may come from the graft donor. The chain combines TRBV4-3 with TRBJ2-5; 8 bases align to TRBD2. Specimen: PBMCs, mostly from graft donor cells, collected 360 days after TCRalphabeta/CD19-depleted stem cell transplant. The CDR3 DNA is TGCGCCAGCAGCCAAGATTGGACTAGCTTTCCCATCCAAGAGACCCAGTACTTC. Protein sequence: CASSQDWTSFPIQETQYF.